The entry that follows covers one TCR beta chain sequence. The sample originates from a study of blood T cell repertoires in COVID-19. Study-wide context: There were acute and convalescent COVID-19 samples, and they came from the United States, Italy and Spain.

There are 12 residues in the CDR3. Germline CDR1 and CDR2: MGHDK and SYGVNS. Trimming shortened V by 4 bases and J by 3 bases, and 5 bases separated the two germline ends. The data were produced by immunoSEQ multiplex PCR, yet TCRdb's version contains in-frame clones alone and is incomplete. The sample has fewer than 350,000 clones, roughly 79% seen once; the top ten hold around 3.2%. The chain recombines TRBV25-1 with TRBJ2-3, with D hard to call. Input material: peripheral blood. The TCR originated in a woman in her sixties with active or convalescent COVID-19. CDR3 DNA sequence: TGTGCCAGCAGTGCCCAGACAGATACGCAGTATTTT. Residues: CASSAQTDTQYF.